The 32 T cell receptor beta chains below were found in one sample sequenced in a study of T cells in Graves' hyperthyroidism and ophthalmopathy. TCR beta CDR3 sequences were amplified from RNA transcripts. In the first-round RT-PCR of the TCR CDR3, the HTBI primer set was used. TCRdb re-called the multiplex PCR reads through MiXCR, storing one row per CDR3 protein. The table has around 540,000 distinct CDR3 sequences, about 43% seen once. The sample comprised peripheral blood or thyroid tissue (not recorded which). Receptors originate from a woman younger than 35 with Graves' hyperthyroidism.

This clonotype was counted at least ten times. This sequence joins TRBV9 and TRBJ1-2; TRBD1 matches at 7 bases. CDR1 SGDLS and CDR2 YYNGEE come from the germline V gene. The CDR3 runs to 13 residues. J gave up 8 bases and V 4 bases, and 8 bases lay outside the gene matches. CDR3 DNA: TGTGCCAGCAGCAGGACAGGTCCCGGAGGCTACACCTTC. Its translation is CASSRTGPGGYTF.

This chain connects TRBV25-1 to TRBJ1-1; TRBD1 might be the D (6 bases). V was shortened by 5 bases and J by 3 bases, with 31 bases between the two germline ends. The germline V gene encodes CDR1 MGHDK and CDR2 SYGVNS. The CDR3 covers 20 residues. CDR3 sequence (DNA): TGTGCCAGCAGTTTCCCGCCGGGACACCGACCTTCCTACCGAGACACTGAAGCTTTCTTT. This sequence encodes CASSFPPGHRPSYRDTEAFF.

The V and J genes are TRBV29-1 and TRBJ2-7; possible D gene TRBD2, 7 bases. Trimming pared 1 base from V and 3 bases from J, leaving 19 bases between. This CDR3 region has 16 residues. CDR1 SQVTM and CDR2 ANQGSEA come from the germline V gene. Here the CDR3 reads CSVEGAGLGGFYEQYF. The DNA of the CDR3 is TGCAGCGTTGAAGGTGCAGGACTAGGGGGATTCTACGAGCAGTACTTC.

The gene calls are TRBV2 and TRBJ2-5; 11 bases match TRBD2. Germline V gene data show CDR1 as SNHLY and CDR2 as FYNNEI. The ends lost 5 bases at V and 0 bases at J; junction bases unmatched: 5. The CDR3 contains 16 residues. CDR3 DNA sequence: TGTGCCAGCAGTTGGGGACTAGCGGCGTACCAAGAGACCCAGTACTTC. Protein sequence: CASSWGLAAYQETQYF.

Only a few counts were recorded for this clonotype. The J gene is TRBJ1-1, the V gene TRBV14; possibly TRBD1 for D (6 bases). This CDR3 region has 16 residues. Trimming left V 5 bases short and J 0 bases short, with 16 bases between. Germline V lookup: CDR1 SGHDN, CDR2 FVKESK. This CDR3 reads CASSERGGQMNTEAFF. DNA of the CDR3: TGTGCCAGCAGCGAAAGGGGAGGACAGATGAACACTGAAGCTTTCTTT.

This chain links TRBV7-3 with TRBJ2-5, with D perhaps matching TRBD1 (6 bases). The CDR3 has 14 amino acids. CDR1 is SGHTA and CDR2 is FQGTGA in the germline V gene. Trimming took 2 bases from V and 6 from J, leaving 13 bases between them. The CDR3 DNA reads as TGTGCCAGCAGCTTATTGGGGGACACGAAGACCCAGTACTTC. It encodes CASSLLGDTKTQYF.

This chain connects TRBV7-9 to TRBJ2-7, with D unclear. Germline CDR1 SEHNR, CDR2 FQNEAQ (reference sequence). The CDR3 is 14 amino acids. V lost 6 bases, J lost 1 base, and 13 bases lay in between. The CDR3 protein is CASSLFGRSYEQYF. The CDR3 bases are TGTGCCAGCAGTTTATTCGGGCGGTCCTACGAGCAGTACTTC.

CDR3 loop: CASRLREEETQYF. The CDR3 bases are TGTGCCAGCAGGCTCAGGGAGGAAGAGACCCAGTACTTC. The rearrangement joins TRBV2 to TRBJ2-5; D may be TRBD2 (6 bases). The germline gives CDR1 SNHLY, CDR2 FYNNEI. Deletions cut 6 bases from V and 3 bases from J, with 11 bases between. The CDR3 extends over 13 amino acids.

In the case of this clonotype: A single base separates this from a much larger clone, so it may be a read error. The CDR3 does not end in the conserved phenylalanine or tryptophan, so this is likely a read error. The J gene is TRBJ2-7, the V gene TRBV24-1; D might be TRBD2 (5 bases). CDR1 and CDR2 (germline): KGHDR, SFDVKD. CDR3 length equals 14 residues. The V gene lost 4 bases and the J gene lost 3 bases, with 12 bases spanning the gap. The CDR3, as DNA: TGTGCCACCAGTGACAGGACTGTAGACTACGAGCAGTACCTC. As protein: CATSDRTVDYEQYL.

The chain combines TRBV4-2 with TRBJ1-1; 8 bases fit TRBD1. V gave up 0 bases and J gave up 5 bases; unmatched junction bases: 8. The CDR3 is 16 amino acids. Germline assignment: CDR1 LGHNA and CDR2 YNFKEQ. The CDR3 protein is CASSQDGRGLDTEAFF. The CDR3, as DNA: TGTGCCAGCAGCCAAGATGGCAGGGGGCTGGATACTGAAGCTTTCTTT.

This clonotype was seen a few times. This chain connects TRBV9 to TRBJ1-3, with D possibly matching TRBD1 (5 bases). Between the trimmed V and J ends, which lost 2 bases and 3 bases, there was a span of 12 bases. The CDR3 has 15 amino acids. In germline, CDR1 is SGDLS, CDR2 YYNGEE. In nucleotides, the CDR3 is TGTGCCAGCAGCGTCGGTCGGGGCCGTGGAAACACCATATATTTT. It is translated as CASSVGRGRGNTIYF.

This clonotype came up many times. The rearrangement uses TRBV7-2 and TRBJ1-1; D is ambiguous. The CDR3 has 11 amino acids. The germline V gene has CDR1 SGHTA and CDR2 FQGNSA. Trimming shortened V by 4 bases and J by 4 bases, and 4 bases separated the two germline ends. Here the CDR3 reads CASSWATEAFF. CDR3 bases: TGTGCCAGCAGCTGGGCCACTGAAGCTTTCTTT.

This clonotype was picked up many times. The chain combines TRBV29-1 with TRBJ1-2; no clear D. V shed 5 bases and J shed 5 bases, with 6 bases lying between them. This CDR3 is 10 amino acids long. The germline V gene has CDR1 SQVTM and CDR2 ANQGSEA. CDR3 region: CSVWGYGYTF. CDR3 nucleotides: TGCAGCGTTTGGGGATATGGCTACACCTTC.

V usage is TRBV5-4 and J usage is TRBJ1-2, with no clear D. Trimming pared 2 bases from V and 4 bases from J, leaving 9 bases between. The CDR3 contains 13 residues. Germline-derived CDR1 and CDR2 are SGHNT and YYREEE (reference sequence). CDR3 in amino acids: CASSFPGIYGYTF. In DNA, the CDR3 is TGTGCCAGCAGCTTTCCCGGGATCTATGGCTACACCTTC.

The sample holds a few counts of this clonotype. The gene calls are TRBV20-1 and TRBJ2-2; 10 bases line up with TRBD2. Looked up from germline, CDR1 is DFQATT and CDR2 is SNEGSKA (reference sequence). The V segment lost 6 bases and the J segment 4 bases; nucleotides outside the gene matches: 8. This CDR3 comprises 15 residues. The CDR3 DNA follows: TGCAGTGCGAGTTCTAGCGGGAGTATCACCGGGGAGCTGTTTTTT. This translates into CSASSSGSITGELFF.

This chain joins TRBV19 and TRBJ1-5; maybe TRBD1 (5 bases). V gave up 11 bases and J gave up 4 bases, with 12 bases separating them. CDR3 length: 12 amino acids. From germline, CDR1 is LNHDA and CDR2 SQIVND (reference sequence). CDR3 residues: CASLGGNQPQHF. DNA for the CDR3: TGTGCCTCCTTGGGGGGGAATCAGCCCCAGCATTTT.

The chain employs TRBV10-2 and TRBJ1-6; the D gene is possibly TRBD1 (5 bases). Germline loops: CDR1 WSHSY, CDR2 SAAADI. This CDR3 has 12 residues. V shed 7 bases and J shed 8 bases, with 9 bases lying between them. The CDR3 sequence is CASTTGDSPLHF. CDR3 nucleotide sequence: TGCGCCAGCACCACAGGCGATTCACCCCTCCACTTT.

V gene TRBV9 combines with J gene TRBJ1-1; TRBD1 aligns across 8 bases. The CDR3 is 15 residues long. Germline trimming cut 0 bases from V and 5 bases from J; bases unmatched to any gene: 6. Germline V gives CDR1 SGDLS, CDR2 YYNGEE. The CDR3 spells CASSVGQGAQTEAFF. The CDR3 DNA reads TGTGCCAGCAGCGTAGGTCAGGGGGCGCAGACTGAAGCTTTCTTT.

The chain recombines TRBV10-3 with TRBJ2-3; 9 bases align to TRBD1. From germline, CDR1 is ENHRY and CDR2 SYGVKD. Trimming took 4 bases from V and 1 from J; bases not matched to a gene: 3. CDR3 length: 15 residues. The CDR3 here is CAISGGQGGTDTQYF. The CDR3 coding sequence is TGTGCCATCAGTGGGGGACAGGGCGGCACAGATACGCAGTATTTT.

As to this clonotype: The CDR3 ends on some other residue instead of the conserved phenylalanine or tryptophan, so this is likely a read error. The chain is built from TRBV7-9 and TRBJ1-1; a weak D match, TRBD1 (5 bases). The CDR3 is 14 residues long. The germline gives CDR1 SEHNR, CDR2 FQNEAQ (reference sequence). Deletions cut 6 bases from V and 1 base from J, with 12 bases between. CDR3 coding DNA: TGTGCCAGCAGGGGGGGTGCAGGGAACACTGAAGCTTTCTCT. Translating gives CASRGGAGNTEAFS.

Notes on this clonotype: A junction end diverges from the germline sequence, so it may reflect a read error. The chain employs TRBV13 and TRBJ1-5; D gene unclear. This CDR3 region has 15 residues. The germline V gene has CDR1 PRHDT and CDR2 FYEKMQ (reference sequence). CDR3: CASSHTVNSNQPQHF. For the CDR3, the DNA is TGCGCCAGCAGCCATACAGTGAATAGCAATCAGCCCCAGCATTTT.

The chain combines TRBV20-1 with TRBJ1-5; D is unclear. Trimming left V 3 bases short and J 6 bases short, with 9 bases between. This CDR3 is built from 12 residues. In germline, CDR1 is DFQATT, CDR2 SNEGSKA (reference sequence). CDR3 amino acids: CSASTDFQPQHF. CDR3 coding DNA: TGCAGTGCTAGTACGGACTTTCAGCCCCAGCATTTT.

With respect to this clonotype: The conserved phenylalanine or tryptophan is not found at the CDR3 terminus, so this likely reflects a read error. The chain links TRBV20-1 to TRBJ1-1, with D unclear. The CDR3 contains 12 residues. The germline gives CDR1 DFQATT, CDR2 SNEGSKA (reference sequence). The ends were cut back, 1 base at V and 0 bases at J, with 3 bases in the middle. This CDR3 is CSARVVNTEAFL. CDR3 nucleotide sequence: TGCAGTGCTAGAGTTGTGAACACTGAAGCTTTCCTT.

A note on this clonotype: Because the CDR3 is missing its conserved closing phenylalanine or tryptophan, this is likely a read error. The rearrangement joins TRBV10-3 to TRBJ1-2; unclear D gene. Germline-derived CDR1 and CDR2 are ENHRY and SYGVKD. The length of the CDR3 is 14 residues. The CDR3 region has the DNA TGTCCCATCAGTGAACAGCGAGCTAACTATGGCTACACCCTC. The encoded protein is CPISEQRANYGYTL.

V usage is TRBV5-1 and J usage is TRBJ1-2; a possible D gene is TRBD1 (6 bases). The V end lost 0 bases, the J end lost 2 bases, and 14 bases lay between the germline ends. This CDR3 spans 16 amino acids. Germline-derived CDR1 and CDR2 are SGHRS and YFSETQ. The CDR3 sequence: CASSLAGQKKNYGYTF. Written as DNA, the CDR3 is TGCGCCAGCAGCTTGGCAGGACAGAAGAAAAACTATGGCTACACCTTC.

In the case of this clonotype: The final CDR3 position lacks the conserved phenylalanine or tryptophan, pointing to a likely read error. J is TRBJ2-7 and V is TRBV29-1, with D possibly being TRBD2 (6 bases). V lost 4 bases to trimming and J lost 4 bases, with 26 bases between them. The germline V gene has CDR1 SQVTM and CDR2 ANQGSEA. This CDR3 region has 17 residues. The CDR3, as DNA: TGCAGCGTTGTTTCGGGAGTCAGATTTGGCTCCGGTTACGAGCAGTACCTC. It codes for CSVVSGVRFGSGYEQYL.

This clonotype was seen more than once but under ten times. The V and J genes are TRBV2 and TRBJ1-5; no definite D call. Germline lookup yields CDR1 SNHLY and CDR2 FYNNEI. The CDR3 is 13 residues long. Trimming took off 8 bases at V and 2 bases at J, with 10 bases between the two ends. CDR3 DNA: TGTGCCAGCCGACACCGGGGCAATCAGCCCCAGCATTTT. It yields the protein CASRHRGNQPQHF.

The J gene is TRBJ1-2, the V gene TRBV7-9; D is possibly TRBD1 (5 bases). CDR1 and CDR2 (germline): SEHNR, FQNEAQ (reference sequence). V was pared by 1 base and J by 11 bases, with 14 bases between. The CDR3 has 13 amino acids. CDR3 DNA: TGTGCCAGCAGCTTAGGCTGGGGCGGTGGATACACCTTC. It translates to CASSLGWGGGYTF.

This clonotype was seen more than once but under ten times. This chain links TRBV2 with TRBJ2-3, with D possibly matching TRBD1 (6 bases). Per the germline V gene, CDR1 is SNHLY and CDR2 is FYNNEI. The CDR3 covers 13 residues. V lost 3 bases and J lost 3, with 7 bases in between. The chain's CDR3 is CASSDQGTDTQYF. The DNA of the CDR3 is TGTGCCAGCAGTGATCAGGGGACAGATACGCAGTATTTT.

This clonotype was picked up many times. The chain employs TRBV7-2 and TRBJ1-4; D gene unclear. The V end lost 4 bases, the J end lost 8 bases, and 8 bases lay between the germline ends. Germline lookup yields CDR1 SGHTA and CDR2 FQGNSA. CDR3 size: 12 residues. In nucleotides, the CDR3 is TGTGCCAGCAGCTCGAATCCAGAAAAACTGTTTTTT. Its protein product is CASSSNPEKLFF.

The CDR3 here is CASSEGRAEAFF. Written as DNA, the CDR3 is TGTGCCAGCAGTGAGGGGAGGGCTGAAGCTTTCTTT. The chain carries TRBV2 and TRBJ1-1; no clear D. V lost 3 bases and J 6 bases, leaving 8 bases between the germline ends. This CDR3 has 12 residues. The germline V gene has CDR1 SNHLY and CDR2 FYNNEI.

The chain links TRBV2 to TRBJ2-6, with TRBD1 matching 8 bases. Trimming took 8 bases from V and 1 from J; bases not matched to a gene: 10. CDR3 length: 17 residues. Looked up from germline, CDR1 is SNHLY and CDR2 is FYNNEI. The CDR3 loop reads CASRRTGNLSGANVLTF. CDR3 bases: TGTGCCAGCCGCAGGACAGGGAATTTATCTGGGGCCAACGTCCTGACTTTC.